The rows below give T cell receptor beta chains drawn from one sample of a study of human T cells and chemical hapten exposure. From the RACE reads, TCRdb called clonotypes with MiXCR, one entry per CDR3 protein. The sample shows around 300,000 distinct CDR3 sequences, roughly 7.7% of them seen only once. The specimen was whole blood, collected in connection with sensitization to the hapten diphenylcyclopropenone (DPC). All receptors come from a man between 18 and 29 years old with alopecia areata. Some clones in this sample may be carry-over from other donors' samples. Each CDR3 is given with its conserved first and last residue. A D gene is named only where the DNA matches it firmly. Expanded clones are given a class, and other clones once, few, many or no size at all.

abundance: .
v_gene: TRBV6-2/TRBV6-3
j_gene: TRBJ2-1
d_gene: TRBD2
CDR3nt: TGTGCCAGCAGTACCGGGACTAGCGGGGGAGATGAGCAGTTCTTC
CDR3aa: CASSTGTSGGDEQFF

abundance: many
v_gene: TRBV12-5
j_gene: TRBJ1-4
d_gene: .
CDR3nt: TGTGCTAGTGGTTCCCCTGCAACTAATGAAAAACTGTTTTTT
CDR3aa: CASGSPATNEKLFF

abundance: many
v_gene: TRBV29-1
j_gene: TRBJ2-7
d_gene: .
CDR3nt: TGCAGCGCTCGGGACATATCCTACGAGCAGTACTTC
CDR3aa: CSARDISYEQYF

abundance: .
v_gene: TRBV6-6
j_gene: TRBJ1-1
d_gene: .
CDR3nt: TGTGCCAGCAGTTACGGGGACGGAGCTTTCTTT
CDR3aa: CASSYGDGAFF

abundance: many
v_gene: TRBV6-1
j_gene: TRBJ1-5
d_gene: .
CDR3nt: TGTGCCAGCAGTGGACGGGAGAATCAGCCCCAGCATTTT
CDR3aa: CASSGRENQPQHF

abundance: many
v_gene: TRBV6-5
j_gene: TRBJ1-5
d_gene: .
CDR3nt: TGTGCCGCGGGGGGGTTCGACCAGCCCCAGCATTTT
CDR3aa: CAAGGFDQPQHF

abundance: many
v_gene: TRBV29-1
j_gene: TRBJ2-5
d_gene: .
CDR3nt: TGCAGCGTTGAACATGAGACCCAGTACTTC
CDR3aa: CSVEHETQYF

abundance: many
v_gene: TRBV7-9
j_gene: TRBJ1-3
d_gene: .
CDR3nt: TGTGCCACCCCCACAGGGCTGGCTGGAAACACCATATATTTT
CDR3aa: CATPTGLAGNTIYF

abundance: few
v_gene: TRBV7-6
j_gene: TRBJ2-7
d_gene: TRBD1
CDR3nt: TGTGCCAGCAGCTTGGCCGGGACAGGGAGCTCCTACGAGCAGTACTTC
CDR3aa: CASSLAGTGSSYEQYF

abundance: few
v_gene: TRBV7-2
j_gene: TRBJ2-7
d_gene: .
CDR3nt: TGTGCCAGCAGCTTTCGACTGTTTCCCGAGCAGTACTTC
CDR3aa: CASSFRLFPEQYF

abundance: .
v_gene: TRBV28
j_gene: TRBJ2-2
d_gene: .
CDR3nt: TGTGCCGGCAGTTTAGAAGTGAACACCGGGGAGCTGTTTTTT
CDR3aa: CAGSLEVNTGELFF

abundance: .
v_gene: TRBV28
j_gene: TRBJ2-4
d_gene: .
CDR3nt: TGTGCCAGCAGTCCCCCCGGGGGTGAGGCCAAAAACATTCAGTACTTC
CDR3aa: CASSPPGGEAKNIQYF

abundance: .
v_gene: TRBV6-2/TRBV6-3
j_gene: TRBJ2-1
d_gene: TRBD1
CDR3nt: TGTGCCAGCACCTCCGGGACAGGGACAGTCAATGAGCAGTTCTTC
CDR3aa: CASTSGTGTVNEQFF

abundance: .
v_gene: TRBV6-6
j_gene: TRBJ2-3
d_gene: TRBD2
CDR3nt: TGTGCCAGCAGTCCCGGGACTAGCTTTACAGATACGCAGTATTTT
CDR3aa: CASSPGTSFTDTQYF

abundance: .
v_gene: TRBV7-9
j_gene: TRBJ1-1
d_gene: .
CDR3nt: TGTGCCAGCAGCTTAATGGAGGGGCAGGTGGCTTTCTTT
CDR3aa: CASSLMEGQVAFF

abundance: many
v_gene: TRBV19
j_gene: TRBJ1-5
d_gene: .
CDR3nt: TGTGCCAGTAGTATAGATCGCAGATTTAGCAATCAGCCCCAGCATTTT
CDR3aa: CASSIDRRFSNQPQHF

abundance: .
v_gene: TRBV7-8
j_gene: TRBJ1-1
d_gene: .
CDR3nt: TGTGCCAGCAGCTTAAGGGTGTTTATGAACACTGAAGCTTTCTTT
CDR3aa: CASSLRVFMNTEAFF

abundance: many
v_gene: TRBV4-3
j_gene: TRBJ2-7
d_gene: .
CDR3nt: TGCGCCAGCAGCCCTAAATCTGGCGGGACAAGTACCTACGAGCAGTACTTC
CDR3aa: CASSPKSGGTSTYEQYF

abundance: .
v_gene: TRBV18
j_gene: TRBJ2-5
d_gene: TRBD2
CDR3nt: TGTGCCAGCTCACCACCCGGGACTAGCGGGGGACTTCAAGAGACCCAGTACTTC
CDR3aa: CASSPPGTSGGLQETQYF